The 27 T cell receptor beta chains given below trace back to one sample, sequenced in a study of tumor-infiltrating lymphocytes in primary liver carcinoma. Using a constant-region primer together with ProtoScript II reverse transcriptase, TCR beta cDNA was made from around 500 ng of total RNA. Libraries covering TCR beta were generated through three nested multiplex PCR rounds (using a slightly modified ARM-PCR). Researchers ran the first two PCR rounds for approximately 10 cycles each with TRBV1-TRBV30 forward primers and a C-beta reverse primer. TCRdb ran MiXCR on the multiplex PCR reads and lists one entry per CDR3 protein. The repertoire holds about 350,000 distinct CDR3 sequences, with approximately 65% as singletons. The study extracted blood RNA from unsorted whole blood and also extracted germline DNA. Sequenced sample: peripheral blood. The source is a man aged 35-49 years with primary liver carcinoma and hepatitis B virus infection.

This clonotype was detected a few times. The rearrangement joins TRBV14 to TRBJ2-3; TRBD2 agrees at 9 bases. J gave up 3 bases and V 0 bases, and 7 bases lay outside the gene matches. This CDR3 has 17 residues. Germline V lookup: CDR1 SGHDN, CDR2 FVKESK. CDR3 coding DNA: TGTGCCAGCAGCCAAGAATCGCGGGAGGGCCCTACAGATACGCAGTATTTT. Its translation is CASSQESREGPTDTQYF.

On this clonotype itself: This could be a read error, since a much larger clone is one nucleotide away. The V call is TRBV4-1, the J call TRBJ2-1; 9 bases agree with TRBD2. This CDR3 comprises 14 residues. The V gene's germline CDR1 is MGHRA and CDR2 YSYEKL. In nucleotides, the CDR3 is TGCGCCGGCAGCCGAGGCGGGAGGGACAATGAGCAGTTCTTC. Residues: CAGSRGGRDNEQFF.

With regard to this clonotype: This may be a read error: a much more frequent sequence differs by one nucleotide. The chain is built from TRBV6-5 and TRBJ1-2, with 7 bases aligning to TRBD1. Germline values: CDR1 MNHEY, CDR2 SVGAGI. CDR3 size: 17 residues. The CDR3 sequence is CASGYSRGGQENYGYTF. The DNA for the CDR3 is TGTGCCAGCGGTTACTCAAGAGGGGGCCAGGAAAACTATGGCTACACCTTC.

As regards this clonotype: A junction end diverges from the germline sequence, so it may reflect a read error. V and J are TRBV11-2 and TRBJ2-5; 12 bases fit TRBD2. The CDR3 is 17 amino acids. CDR1 SGHAT and CDR2 FQNNGV come from the germline V gene. In DNA form, the CDR3 reads TGTGCCGGCAGCTTGGGGAGGCTAGCGGGAGGGGGGGAGACCCAGTACTTC. This translates into CAGSLGRLAGGGETQYF. Complete variable domain (other parts from reference TRBV11-2 and TRBJ2-5): EAGVAQSPRYKIIEKRQSVAFWCNPISGHATLYWYQQILGQGPKLLIQFQNNGVVDDSQLPKDRFSAERLKGVDSTLKIQPAKLEDSAVYLCAGSLGRLAGGGETQYFGPGTRLLVL.

V and J are TRBV7-9 and TRBJ2-1, with D possibly matching TRBD2 (6 bases). This CDR3 is built from 17 residues. V lost 4 bases to trimming and J lost 9 bases, with 25 bases between them. CDR1 and CDR2 (germline): SEHNR, FQNEAQ (reference sequence). The CDR3 region has the DNA TGTGCCAGCAGCTCCCATCTCCGACTAGGCGTGTGGAGTGAGCAGTTCTTC. Protein: CASSSHLRLGVWSEQFF.

V usage is TRBV11-1 and J usage is TRBJ2-7; unclear D gene. V was shortened by 5 bases and J by 4 bases, with 21 bases between the two germline ends. CDR1 is SGHAT and CDR2 is FQDESV in the germline V gene (reference sequence). This CDR3 region has 16 residues. CDR3 region: CASSPSPTKSSYEQYF. The CDR3 DNA sequence: TGTGCCAGCAGCCCGTCTCCCACAAAGAGCTCATACGAGCAGTACTTC. Supplemented by reference TRBV11-1 and TRBJ2-7, the full variable domain reads EAEVAQSPRYKITEKSQAVAFWCDPISGHATLYWYRQILGQGPELLVQFQDESVVDDSQLPKDRFSAERLKGVDSTLKIQPAELGDSAMYLCASSPSPTKSSYEQYFGPGTRLTVT.

About this clonotype itself: Just one base apart from a much larger clone, this may be a read error. This chain joins TRBV12-3 or TRBV12-4 and TRBJ2-5, with D maybe TRBD1 (5 bases). This CDR3 region has 11 residues. In nucleotides, the CDR3 is TGTGCCAGCAGTGTACAGGAGACCAAGTACTTC. Protein: CASSVQETKYF.

The chain employs TRBV19 and TRBJ1-5, with 8 bases aligning to TRBD1. The CDR3 has 14 amino acids. Germline V gene lookup returns CDR1 LNHDA and CDR2 SQIVND (reference sequence). V lost 7 bases to trimming and J lost 3 bases; unmatched junction nucleotides: 5. The chain's CDR3 is CASNTGGVNQPQHF. The CDR3 region has the DNA TGTGCCAGTAACACAGGGGGAGTCAATCAGCCCCAGCATTTT.

This clonotype was recorded a few times. The genes are TRBV5-1 and TRBJ2-1; 9 bases match TRBD2. Unmatched junction bases numbered 13, after V lost 2 bases and J lost 1 base. This CDR3 is built from 19 residues. Germline V gene sequence: CDR1 SGHRS, CDR2 YFSETQ. CDR3 loop: CASSFPISGRPKSYNEQFF. The CDR3 DNA sequence: TGCGCCAGCAGCTTCCCAATCAGCGGGAGGCCCAAATCCTACAATGAGCAGTTCTTC.

The J gene is TRBJ2-3, the V gene TRBV5-6; D gene uncertain. In germline, CDR1 is SGHDT, CDR2 YYEEEE. Trimming took 6 bases from V and 5 from J, leaving 13 bases between them. This CDR3 is 13 amino acids long. Here the CDR3 DNA reads TGTGCCAGCACCCGGCCCCCAGAAGATACGCAGTATTTT. Translated: CASTRPPEDTQYF.

Regarding this clonotype: This clone may be a read error of a much larger clone one base away. This chain links TRBV12-3 or TRBV12-4 with TRBJ2-1; D call uncertain. V shed 3 bases and J shed 7 bases, with 13 bases lying between them. The CDR3 runs to 14 residues. CDR3 sequence reads: CASSLFGVNNEQFF. The CDR3 DNA follows: TGTGCCAGCAGTTTGTTTGGGGTCAATAATGAGCAGTTCTTC.

Comments on this clonotype: Sequence at one end of the junction differs from germline and may be a read error. The chain combines TRBV11-1 with TRBJ2-5; weak D call: TRBD1 (5 bases). Germline CDR1 is SGHAT and CDR2 is FQDESV (reference sequence). The CDR3 runs to 13 residues. Here the CDR3 reads CVSSRRRQETQYF. The CDR3 coding sequence is TGTGTCAGCTCGCGGCGGAGACAGGAGACCCAGTACTTC.

Worth noting for this clonotype: A much larger clone differs by one base, so this may be a read error. The conserved phenylalanine or tryptophan is not found at the CDR3 terminus, so this likely reflects a read error. V and J are TRBV10-3 and TRBJ2-1; TRBD2 aligns across 10 bases. This CDR3 contains 14 residues. V was clipped by 7 bases and J by 7 bases; unmatched bases: 7. The germline V gene has CDR1 ENHRY and CDR2 SYGVKD. CDR3 coding DNA: TGTGCCATCAATCTAGCGGGAGTAGGGAATGAGCAGTTCTCC. Residues: CAINLAGVGNEQFS.

This clonotype was observed at least ten times. The gene calls are TRBV4-3 and TRBJ2-7, with TRBD2 identical over 12 bases. V shed 5 bases, J shed 5 bases, and the junction held 10 bases outside the gene matches. Germline lookup yields CDR1 LGHNA and CDR2 YSLEER. This CDR3 region has 16 residues. The CDR3 nucleotides are TGCGCCAGCAGCGTTGAGACTAGCGGGAGTTGGAACGAGCAGTACTTC. This translates into CASSVETSGSWNEQYF.

This clonotype was seen only a few times. The chain links TRBV4-3 to TRBJ2-3, with TRBD1 identical over 9 bases. The CDR3 length is 17 residues. CDR1 is LGHNA and CDR2 is YSLEER in the germline V gene. With 0 bases clipped from V and 6 bases from J, the junction kept 10 bases outside the gene matches. CDR3 amino acids: CASSQEPPGQGSDTQYF. For the CDR3, the DNA is TGCGCCAGCAGCCAAGAACCCCCGGGACAGGGAAGTGATACGCAGTATTTT.

This clonotype showed up many times. This chain connects TRBV6-5 to TRBJ2-1, with a weak D call TRBD1 (5 bases). This CDR3 region has 15 residues. Between the trimmed V and J ends, which lost 5 bases and 6 bases, there was a span of 17 bases. CDR1 is MNHEY, CDR2 SVGAGI, per germline. CDR3 in DNA: TGTGCCAGCAGTCTACGACAGTCCTTATTCAATGAGCAGTTCTTC. Translation: CASSLRQSLFNEQFF.

Remarks on this clonotype: This may be a read error, as it is one base from a much larger clone. The chain joins TRBV14 to TRBJ1-3; no firm D call. The germline gives CDR1 SGHDN, CDR2 FVKESK. The CDR3 spans 15 residues. V was clipped by 1 base and J by 8 bases, with 15 bases between them. The CDR3 region has the DNA TGTGCCAGCAGCCAAGCCCGGATCCCTGGGGACACCATATATTTT. It translates to CASSQARIPGDTIYF.

With respect to this clonotype: Sequence at one end of the junction differs from germline and may be a read error. The genes are TRBV6-6 and TRBJ2-7; TRBD2 agrees at 9 bases. The length of the CDR3 is 15 residues. The germline gives CDR1 MNHNY, CDR2 SVGAGI (reference sequence). The CDR3 loop is CASSYPGLARVEQYF. CDR3 sequence (DNA): TGTGCCAGTAGTTACCCAGGACTAGCGAGAGTCGAGCAGTACTTC.

In this sample, this clonotype turned up many times. This chain uses TRBV5-6 with TRBJ2-7, with a possible D match to TRBD2 (6 bases). The length of the CDR3 is 12 residues. In germline, CDR1 is SGHDT, CDR2 YYEEEE. V shed 4 bases and J shed 5 bases, with 10 bases lying between them. DNA for the CDR3: TGTGCCAGCAGCCTGGAGGGTGACGAGCAGTACTTC. Protein: CASSLEGDEQYF.

This clonotype was seen many times. V and J are TRBV4-3 and TRBJ2-3; D possibly uses TRBD1 or TRBD2 (5 bases each). CDR3 length: 16 residues. Trimming removed 2 bases from V and 1 base from J, with 13 bases in between. CDR1 LGHNA and CDR2 YSLEER come from the germline V gene. The CDR3 coding sequence is TGCGCCAGCAGCCAATCAGGGAGCCGCGGCACAGATACGCAGTATTTT. This gives the protein CASSQSGSRGTDTQYF.

A word on this clonotype: An end of the junction differs from the germline gene, which may be a read error. The V call is TRBV11-2, the J call TRBJ1-1; D might be TRBD1 (6 bases). The CDR3 spans 13 residues. CDR1 and CDR2 from the germline V gene are SGHAT and FQNNGV. CDR3 sequence: CATSINRDTEAFF. The CDR3 DNA reads TGTGCCACCAGCATTAACAGGGACACTGAAGCTTTCTTT.

This sequence joins TRBV7-9 and TRBJ2-3; D may correspond to TRBD1 or TRBD2 (6 bases each). This CDR3 is built from 15 residues. V dropped 4 bases and J dropped 0 bases, with 11 bases sitting between them. From germline, CDR1 is SEHNR and CDR2 FQNEAQ (reference sequence). The CDR3 here is CASSSGAGSTDTQYF. DNA of the CDR3: TGTGCCAGCAGCTCGGGGGCGGGAAGCACAGATACGCAGTATTTT.

Many counts were recorded for this clonotype. V gene TRBV4-3 combines with J gene TRBJ2-1, with 13 nucleotides matching TRBD2. Trimming at V came to 0 bases and at J to 9 bases, leaving 5 bases not matched to a gene. Germline CDR1 is LGHNA and CDR2 is YSLEER. CDR3 length equals 16 residues. This chain's CDR3 is CASSQETSGRIGEQFF. The CDR3 DNA is TGCGCCAGCAGCCAAGAGACTAGCGGGAGGATCGGTGAGCAGTTCTTC.

Note on this clonotype: At one end the junction does not follow the germline gene, possibly because of a read error. The rearrangement uses TRBV4-2 and TRBJ2-7; D unresolved. The CDR3 totals 15 residues. In germline, CDR1 is LGHNA, CDR2 YNFKEQ. In DNA form, the CDR3 reads TGTGCCAGCAGACAAGGTCGGATACTGTCTTACGAGCAGTACTTC. Translation gives CASRQGRILSYEQYF.

About this clonotype: A junction boundary mismatches the germline segment, possibly from a read error. The chain has TRBV11-2 and TRBJ2-5; D possibly corresponds to TRBD2 (6 bases). In germline, CDR1 is SGHAT, CDR2 FQNNGV. CDR3 length: 13 amino acids. The CDR3 DNA reads TGTGCTAGCATCCCTGGGACTCAAGAGACCCAGTACTTC. Its protein product is CASIPGTQETQYF.

This chain connects TRBV28 to TRBJ1-5, with D uncertain. The CDR3 runs to 13 residues. The V gene lost 6 bases and the J gene lost 6 bases, with 12 bases spanning the gap. Germline assignment: CDR1 MDHEN and CDR2 SYDVKM. The CDR3 DNA follows: TGTGCCAGCAGCAGAGACCCGATTCAGCCCCAGCATTTT. Its translation is CASSRDPIQPQHF.

The chain couples TRBV2 to TRBJ2-1; 7 bases agree with TRBD1. Trimming cost V 6 bases and J 3 bases; bases outside gene matches: 5. CDR1 is SNHLY and CDR2 is FYNNEI in the germline V gene. This CDR3 contains 14 residues. CDR3 DNA sequence: TGTGCCAGCAGGTCCCGGGACAGCTACAATGAGCAGTTCTTC. It specifies CASRSRDSYNEQFF. Looking up the rest from reference TRBV2 and TRBJ2-1 gives the full variable domain: EPEVTQTPSHQVTQMGQEVILRCVPISNHLYFYWYRQILGQKVEFLVSFYNNEISEKSEIFDDQFSVERPDGSNFTLKIRSTKLEDSAMYFCASRSRDSYNEQFFGPGTRLTVL.